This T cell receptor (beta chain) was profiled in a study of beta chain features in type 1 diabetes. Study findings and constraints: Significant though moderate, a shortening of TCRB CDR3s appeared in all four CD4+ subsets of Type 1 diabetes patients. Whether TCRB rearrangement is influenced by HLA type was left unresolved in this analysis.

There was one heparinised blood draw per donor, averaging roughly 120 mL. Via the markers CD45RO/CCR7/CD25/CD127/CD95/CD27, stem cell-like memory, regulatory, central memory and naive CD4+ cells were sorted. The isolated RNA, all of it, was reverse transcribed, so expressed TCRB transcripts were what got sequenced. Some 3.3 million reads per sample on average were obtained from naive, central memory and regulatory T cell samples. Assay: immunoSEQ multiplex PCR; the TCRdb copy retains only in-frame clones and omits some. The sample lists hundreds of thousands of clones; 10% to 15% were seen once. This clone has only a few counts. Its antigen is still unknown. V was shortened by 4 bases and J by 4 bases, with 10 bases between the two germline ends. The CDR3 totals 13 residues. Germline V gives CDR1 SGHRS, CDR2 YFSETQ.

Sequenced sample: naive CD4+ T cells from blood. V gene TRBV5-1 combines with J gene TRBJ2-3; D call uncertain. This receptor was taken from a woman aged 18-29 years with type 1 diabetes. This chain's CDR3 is CASSRPEADTQYF. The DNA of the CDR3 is TGCGCCAGCAGCCGCCCAGAGGCAGATACGCAGTATTTT.